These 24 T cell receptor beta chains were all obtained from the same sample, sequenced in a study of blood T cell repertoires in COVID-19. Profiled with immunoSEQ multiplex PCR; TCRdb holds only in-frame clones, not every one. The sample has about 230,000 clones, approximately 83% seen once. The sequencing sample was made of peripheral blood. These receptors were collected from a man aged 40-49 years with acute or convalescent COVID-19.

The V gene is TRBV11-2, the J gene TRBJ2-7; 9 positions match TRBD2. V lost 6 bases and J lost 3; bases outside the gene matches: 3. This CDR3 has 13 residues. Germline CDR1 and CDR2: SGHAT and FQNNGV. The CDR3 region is CASRSSGNYEQYF. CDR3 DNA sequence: TGTGCCAGCAGATCTAGCGGGAACTACGAGCAGTACTTC. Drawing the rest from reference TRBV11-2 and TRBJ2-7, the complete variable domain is EAGVAQSPRYKIIEKRQSVAFWCNPISGHATLYWYQQILGQGPKLLIQFQNNGVVDDSQLPKDRFSAERLKGVDSTLKIQPAKLEDSAVYLCASRSSGNYEQYFGPGTRLTVT.

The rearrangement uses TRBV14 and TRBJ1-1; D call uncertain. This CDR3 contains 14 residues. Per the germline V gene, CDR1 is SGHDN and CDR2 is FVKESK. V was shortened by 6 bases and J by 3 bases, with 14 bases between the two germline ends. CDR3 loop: CASRKGMRDTEAFF. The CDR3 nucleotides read TGTGCCAGCAGGAAAGGGATGAGGGACACTGAAGCTTTCTTT.

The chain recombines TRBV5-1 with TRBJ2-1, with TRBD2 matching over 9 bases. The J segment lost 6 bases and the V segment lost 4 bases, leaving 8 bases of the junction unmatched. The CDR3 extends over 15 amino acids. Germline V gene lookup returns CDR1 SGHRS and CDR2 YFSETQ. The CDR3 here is CASSTGLARGNEQFF. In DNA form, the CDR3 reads TGCGCCAGCAGCACCGGACTAGCGCGGGGCAATGAGCAGTTCTTC.

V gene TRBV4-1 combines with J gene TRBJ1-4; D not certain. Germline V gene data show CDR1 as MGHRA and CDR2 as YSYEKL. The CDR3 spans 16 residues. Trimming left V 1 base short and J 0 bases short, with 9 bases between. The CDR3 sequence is CASSQVRRSTNEKLFF. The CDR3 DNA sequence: TGCGCCAGCAGCCAAGTGAGGCGTTCAACTAATGAAAAACTGTTTTTT.

The CDR3 nucleotides read TGCGCCAGCAGTAGATCGGCCCCTGGAGGGCCAGATACGCAGTATTTT. Residues: CASSRSAPGGPDTQYF. The chain links TRBV5-1 to TRBJ2-3, with D possibly being TRBD2 (6 bases). V shed 5 bases and J shed 4 bases, with 20 bases lying between them. Germline CDR1 reads SGHRS; CDR2 reads YFSETQ. CDR3 length: 16 residues.

CDR3 sequence reads: CASSSPRGLSQTQYF. In nucleotides, the CDR3 is TGTGCCAGCAGTTCTCCGCGGGGGTTGTCCCAGACCCAGTACTTC. The V and J genes are TRBV6-2 or TRBV6-3 and TRBJ2-5, with 7 bases matching TRBD2. This CDR3 region has 15 residues. V shed 4 bases and J 6 bases; nucleotides not matched to a gene: 11. CDR1 MNHEY and CDR2 SVGEGT come from the germline V gene.

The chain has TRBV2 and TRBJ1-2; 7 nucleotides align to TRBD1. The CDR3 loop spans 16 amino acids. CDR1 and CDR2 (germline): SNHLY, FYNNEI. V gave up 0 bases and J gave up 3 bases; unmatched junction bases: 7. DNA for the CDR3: TGTGCCAGCAGTGAAGCCGTGACAGGGCGGGACTATGGCTACACCTTC. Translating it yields CASSEAVTGRDYGYTF.

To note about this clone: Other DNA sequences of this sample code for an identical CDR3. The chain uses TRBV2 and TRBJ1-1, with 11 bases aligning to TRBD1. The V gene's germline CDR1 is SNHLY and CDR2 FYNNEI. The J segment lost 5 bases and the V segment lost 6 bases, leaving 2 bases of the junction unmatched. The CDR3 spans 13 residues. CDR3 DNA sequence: TGTGCCAGCAGCGGACAGGGGGCAACTGAAGCTTTCTTT. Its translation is CASSGQGATEAFF.

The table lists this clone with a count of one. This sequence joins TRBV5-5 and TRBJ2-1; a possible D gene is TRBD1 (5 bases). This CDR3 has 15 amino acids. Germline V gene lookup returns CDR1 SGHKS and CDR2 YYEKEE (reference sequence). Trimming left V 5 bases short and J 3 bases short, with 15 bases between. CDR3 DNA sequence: TGTGCCAGCAGTCTAGTAACAGGAAGCTACAATGAGCAGTTCTTC. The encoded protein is CASSLVTGSYNEQFF.

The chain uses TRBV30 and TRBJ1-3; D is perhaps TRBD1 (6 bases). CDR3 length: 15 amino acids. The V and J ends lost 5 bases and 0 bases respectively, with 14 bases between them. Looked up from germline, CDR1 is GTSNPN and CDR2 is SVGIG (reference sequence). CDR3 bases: TGTGCCTGGGCCCAACAGACAGGCTCTGGAAACACCATATATTTT. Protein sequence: CAWAQQTGSGNTIYF.

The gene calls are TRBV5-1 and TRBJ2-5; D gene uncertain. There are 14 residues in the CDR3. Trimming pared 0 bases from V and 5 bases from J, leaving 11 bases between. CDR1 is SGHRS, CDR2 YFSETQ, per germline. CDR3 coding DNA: TGCGCCAGCAGCTTGGGTCGGGTTCGTGAGACCCAGTACTTC. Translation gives CASSLGRVRETQYF.

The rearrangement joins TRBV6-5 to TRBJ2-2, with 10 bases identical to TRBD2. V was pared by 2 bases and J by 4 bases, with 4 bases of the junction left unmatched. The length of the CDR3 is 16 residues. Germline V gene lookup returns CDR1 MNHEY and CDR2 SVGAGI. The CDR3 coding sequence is TGTGCCAGCAGTTACGACAGCGGGAGGGCCACCGGGGAGCTGTTTTTT. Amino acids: CASSYDSGRATGELFF.

The CDR3 spells CASKRRTGVDTGELFF. CDR3 DNA sequence: TGTGCCAGCAAACGCCGCACAGGGGTGGACACCGGGGAGCTGTTTTTT. The chain is built from TRBV27 and TRBJ2-2, with TRBD1 matching over 7 bases. Losses at the gene ends were 7 bases for V and 3 bases for J; bases not matched to a gene: 11. The CDR3 runs 16 residues. Germline V CDR1 and CDR2: MNHEY, SMNVEV (reference sequence).

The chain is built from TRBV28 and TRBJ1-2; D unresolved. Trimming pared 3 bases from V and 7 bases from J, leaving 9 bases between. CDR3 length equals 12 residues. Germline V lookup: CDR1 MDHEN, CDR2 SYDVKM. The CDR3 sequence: CASSFWRAGYTF. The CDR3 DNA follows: TGTGCCAGCAGTTTCTGGAGAGCTGGCTACACCTTC.

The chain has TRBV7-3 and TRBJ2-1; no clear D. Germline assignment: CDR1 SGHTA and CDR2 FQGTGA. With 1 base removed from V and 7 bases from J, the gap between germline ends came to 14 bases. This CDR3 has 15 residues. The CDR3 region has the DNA TGTGCCAGCAGCTTAAACGCAGGTAACCGAAATGAGCAGTTCTTC. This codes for CASSLNAGNRNEQFF.

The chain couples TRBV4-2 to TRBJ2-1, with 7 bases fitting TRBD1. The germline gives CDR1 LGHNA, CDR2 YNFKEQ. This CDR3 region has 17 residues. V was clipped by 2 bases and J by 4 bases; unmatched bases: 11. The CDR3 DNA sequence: TGTGCCAGCAGCCAACGTCCCCCGGGACAGATTTACAATGAGCAGTTCTTC. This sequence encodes CASSQRPPGQIYNEQFF.

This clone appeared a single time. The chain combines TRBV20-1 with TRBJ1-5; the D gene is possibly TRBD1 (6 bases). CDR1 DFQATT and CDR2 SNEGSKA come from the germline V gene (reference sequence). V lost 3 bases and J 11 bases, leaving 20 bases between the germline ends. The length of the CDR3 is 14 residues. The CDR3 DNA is TGCAGTGCTAGTCAGGGGCAGTGGAGTGGGACCCAGCATTTT. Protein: CSASQGQWSGTQHF.

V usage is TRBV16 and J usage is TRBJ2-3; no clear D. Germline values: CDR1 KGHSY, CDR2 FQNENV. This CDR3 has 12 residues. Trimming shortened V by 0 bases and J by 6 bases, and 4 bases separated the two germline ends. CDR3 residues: CASSQSYDTQYF. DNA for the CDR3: TGTGCCAGCAGCCAATCCTATGATACGCAGTATTTT.

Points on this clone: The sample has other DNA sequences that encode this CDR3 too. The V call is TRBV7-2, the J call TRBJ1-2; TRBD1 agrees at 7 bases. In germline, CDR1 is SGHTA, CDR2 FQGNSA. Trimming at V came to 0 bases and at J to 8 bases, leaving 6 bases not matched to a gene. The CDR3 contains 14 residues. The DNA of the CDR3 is TGTGCCAGCAGCTTAGCCCAGGGGGAGAACGGCTACACCTTC. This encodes CASSLAQGENGYTF.

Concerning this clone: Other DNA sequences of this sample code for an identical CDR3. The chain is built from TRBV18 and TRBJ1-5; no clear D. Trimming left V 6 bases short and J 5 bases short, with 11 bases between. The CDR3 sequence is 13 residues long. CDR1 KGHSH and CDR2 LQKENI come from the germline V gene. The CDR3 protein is CASSTDGDQPQHF. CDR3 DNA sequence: TGTGCCAGCTCGACGGACGGGGATCAGCCCCAGCATTTT.

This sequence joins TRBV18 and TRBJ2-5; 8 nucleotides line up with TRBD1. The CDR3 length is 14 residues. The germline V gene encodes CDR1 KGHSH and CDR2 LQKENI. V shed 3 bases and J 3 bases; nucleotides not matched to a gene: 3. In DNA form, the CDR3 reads TGTGCCAGCTCACCCAGGACAGGGAAAGAGACCCAGTACTTC. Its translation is CASSPRTGKETQYF. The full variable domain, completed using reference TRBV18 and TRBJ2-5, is NAGVMQNPRHLVRRRGQEARLRCSPMKGHSHVYWYRQLPEEGLKFMVYLQKENIIDESGMPKERFSAEFPKEGPSILRIQQVVRGDSAAYFCASSPRTGKETQYFGPGTRLLVL.

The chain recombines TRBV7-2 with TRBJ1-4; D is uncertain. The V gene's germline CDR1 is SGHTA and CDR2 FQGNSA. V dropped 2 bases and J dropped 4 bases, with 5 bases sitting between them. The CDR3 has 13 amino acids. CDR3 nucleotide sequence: TGTGCCAGCAGCTTACGGGTTAATGAAAAACTGTTTTTT. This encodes CASSLRVNEKLFF.

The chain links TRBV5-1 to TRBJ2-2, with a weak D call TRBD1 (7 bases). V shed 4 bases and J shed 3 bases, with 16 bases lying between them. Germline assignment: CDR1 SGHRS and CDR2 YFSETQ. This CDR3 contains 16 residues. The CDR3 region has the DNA TGCGCCAGCAGCCCACAAACAGGGGAGGACACCGGGGAGCTGTTTTTT. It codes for CASSPQTGEDTGELFF.

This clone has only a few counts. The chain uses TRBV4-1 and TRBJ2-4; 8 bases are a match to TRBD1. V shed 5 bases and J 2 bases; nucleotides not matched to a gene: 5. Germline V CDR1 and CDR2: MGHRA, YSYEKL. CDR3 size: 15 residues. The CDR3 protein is CASSTRTGTKNIQYF. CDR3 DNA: TGCGCCAGCAGCACTCGGACAGGGACCAAAAACATTCAGTACTTC.